A selection of T cell receptor beta chains follows, all from one sample in a study of beta chain features in type 1 diabetes. Repertoires were generated with immunoSEQ multiplex PCR, while TCRdb's copy carries only in-frame clones and drops some. The sample consists of around 250,000 clones, approximately 15% of them appearing once. Sequencing was done on a sample of naive CD4+ T cells from blood. These receptors were collected from a man aged 25-45 years with type 1 diabetes. Both conserved end residues are part of each CDR3. The order of the fields is J gene, V gene, clone size, D gene, CDR3 protein, CDR3 DNA. D genes are given only for firm matches. Clone sizes are given selectively: once, few, many, or a class where the clone is expanded.

j_gene: TRBJ1-2
v_gene: TRBV5-4
abundance: .
d_gene: TRBD1
CDR3aa: CASSLAVDRGYGYTF
CDR3nt: TGTGCCAGCAGCTTGGCGGTCGACAGGGGCTATGGCTACACCTTC

j_gene: TRBJ2-5
v_gene: TRBV29-1
abundance: .
d_gene: .
CDR3aa: CSGNGSGGTLYF
CDR3nt: TGCAGCGGCAACGGTAGTGGGGGGACGCTGTACTTC

j_gene: TRBJ2-7
v_gene: TRBV15
abundance: .
d_gene: TRBD1
CDR3aa: CATSRDTDRVYEQYF
CDR3nt: TGTGCCACCAGCAGAGATACCGACAGGGTCTACGAGCAGTACTTC

j_gene: TRBJ2-3
v_gene: TRBV30
abundance: few
d_gene: .
CDR3aa: CAWSASWHTQYF
CDR3nt: TGTGCCTGGAGTGCATCCTGGCATACGCAGTATTTT

j_gene: TRBJ2-2
v_gene: TRBV11-3
abundance: .
d_gene: TRBD1
CDR3aa: CASSLDRGQGNTGELFF
CDR3nt: TGTGCCAGCAGCTTAGATCGGGGACAGGGGAACACCGGGGAGCTGTTTTTT

j_gene: TRBJ1-1
v_gene: TRBV29-1
abundance: few
d_gene: .
CDR3aa: CSVEKTQGNTEAFF
CDR3nt: TGCAGCGTTGAAAAAACGCAGGGTAACACTGAAGCTTTCTTT

j_gene: TRBJ2-7
v_gene: TRBV5-1
abundance: .
d_gene: TRBD1
CDR3aa: CASSQGQGGAYEQYF
CDR3nt: TGCGCCAGCAGCCAGGGACAGGGGGGGGCCTACGAGCAGTACTTC

j_gene: TRBJ2-4
v_gene: TRBV11-2
abundance: few
d_gene: TRBD2
CDR3aa: CASSFGSGGVLQYF
CDR3nt: TGTGCCAGCAGCTTCGGTAGCGGGGGGGTCCTTCAGTACTTC

j_gene: TRBJ1-2
v_gene: TRBV27
abundance: .
d_gene: TRBD1
CDR3aa: CASRTGSTNYGYTF
CDR3nt: TGTGCCAGCAGGACAGGGAGTACTAACTATGGCTACACCTTC

j_gene: TRBJ2-5
v_gene: TRBV5-1
abundance: few
d_gene: TRBD2
CDR3aa: CASSTGLAGGRETQYF
CDR3nt: TGCGCCAGCAGCACCGGACTAGCGGGGGGGCGAGAGACCCAGTACTTC

j_gene: TRBJ1-1
v_gene: TRBV7-9
abundance: .
d_gene: TRBD1
CDR3aa: CASSLVGQGTTEAFF
CDR3nt: TGTGCCAGCAGCTTAGTGGGACAGGGAACCACTGAAGCTTTCTTT

j_gene: TRBJ2-1
v_gene: TRBV7-2
abundance: few
d_gene: .
CDR3aa: CASSLSENYNEQFF
CDR3nt: TGTGCCAGCAGCTTATCGGAGAACTACAATGAGCAGTTCTTC

j_gene: TRBJ2-7
v_gene: TRBV5-1
abundance: few
d_gene: TRBD1
CDR3aa: CASSLGRMTGPEQYF
CDR3nt: TGCGCCAGCAGCTTGGGACGAATGACAGGGCCCGAGCAGTACTTC

j_gene: TRBJ2-1
v_gene: TRBV29-1
abundance: .
d_gene: TRBD2
CDR3aa: CSVALAGGLSSYNEQFF
CDR3nt: TGCAGCGTCGCACTAGCGGGGGGCCTAAGCTCCTACAATGAGCAGTTCTTC

j_gene: TRBJ2-1
v_gene: TRBV5-1
abundance: .
d_gene: TRBD2
CDR3aa: CASSLGISGVNNEQFF
CDR3nt: TGCGCCAGCAGCTTGGGGATTAGCGGGGTGAACAATGAGCAGTTCTTC

j_gene: TRBJ2-1
v_gene: TRBV11-1
abundance: few
d_gene: .
CDR3aa: CASSLAETVNEQFF
CDR3nt: TGTGCCAGCAGCTTAGCCGAAACAGTGAATGAGCAGTTCTTC

j_gene: TRBJ2-7
v_gene: TRBV27
abundance: .
d_gene: TRBD2
CDR3aa: CASSFTGGLASSYEQYF
CDR3nt: TGTGCCAGCAGTTTCACCGGGGGACTAGCCAGCTCCTACGAGCAGTACTTC

j_gene: TRBJ1-1
v_gene: TRBV30
abundance: few
d_gene: .
CDR3aa: CAWTPKAAAFNRPFF
CDR3nt: TGTGCCTGGACTCCAAAAGCGGCAGCCTTCAACCGGCCCTTCTTT

j_gene: TRBJ1-5
v_gene: TRBV2
abundance: few
d_gene: .
CDR3aa: CASDRGNQPQHF
CDR3nt: TGTGCCAGCGATCGAGGCAATCAGCCCCAGCATTTT

j_gene: TRBJ2-7
v_gene: TRBV18
abundance: .
d_gene: .
CDR3aa: CASSPGVNERSYEQYF
CDR3nt: TGTGCCAGCTCACCGGGTGTTAATGAGAGGTCCTACGAGCAGTACTTC

j_gene: TRBJ2-5
v_gene: TRBV6-4
abundance: few
d_gene: TRBD1
CDR3aa: CASSDSGDRVVETQYF
CDR3nt: TGTGCCAGCAGTGACTCGGGGGACAGGGTGGTGGAGACCCAGTACTTC

j_gene: TRBJ2-7
v_gene: TRBV4-2
abundance: few
d_gene: TRBD2
CDR3aa: CASSQDLAGGSSYEQYF
CDR3nt: TGTGCCAGCAGCCAAGATCTAGCGGGAGGGAGCTCCTACGAGCAGTACTTC

j_gene: TRBJ2-5
v_gene: TRBV15
abundance: .
d_gene: .
CDR3aa: CATSRDSGFQETQYF
CDR3nt: TGTGCCACCAGCAGAGATTCTGGCTTTCAAGAGACCCAGTACTTC

j_gene: TRBJ2-6
v_gene: TRBV9
abundance: .
d_gene: TRBD1
CDR3aa: CASSAGGESSGANVLTF
CDR3nt: TGTGCCAGCAGCGCAGGGGGTGAGAGCTCTGGGGCCAACGTCCTGACTTTC

j_gene: TRBJ1-5
v_gene: TRBV2
abundance: .
d_gene: .
CDR3aa: CASSEPDSTSNQPQHF
CDR3nt: TGTGCCAGCAGTGAACCGGACAGTACCAGCAATCAGCCCCAGCATTTT

j_gene: TRBJ2-3
v_gene: TRBV19
abundance: .
d_gene: .
CDR3aa: CASSSQAADTQYF
CDR3nt: TGTGCCAGTAGTAGTCAGGCCGCAGATACGCAGTATTTT

j_gene: TRBJ1-1
v_gene: TRBV9
abundance: few
d_gene: TRBD1
CDR3aa: CASSGGQGPVGTEAFF
CDR3nt: TGTGCCAGCAGCGGGGGACAGGGCCCGGTGGGCACTGAAGCTTTCTTT

j_gene: TRBJ1-2
v_gene: TRBV6-6
abundance: .
d_gene: .
CDR3aa: CASSSGRATF
CDR3nt: TGTGCCAGCTCATCGGGCAGGGCCACCTTC

j_gene: TRBJ2-3
v_gene: TRBV4-1
abundance: once
d_gene: TRBD2
CDR3aa: CASTTIALAVTDTQYF
CDR3nt: TGCGCCAGCACCACCATAGCACTAGCGGTCACAGATACGCAGTATTTT

j_gene: TRBJ1-2
v_gene: TRBV6-6
abundance: .
d_gene: .
CDR3aa: CASGPTVAYGYTF
CDR3nt: TGTGCCAGCGGCCCGACAGTCGCCTATGGCTACACCTTC

j_gene: TRBJ1-5
v_gene: TRBV7-9
abundance: few
d_gene: TRBD1
CDR3aa: CASSPDRGGQPQHF
CDR3nt: TGTGCCAGCAGCCCGGACAGGGGAGGTCAGCCCCAGCATTTT

j_gene: TRBJ1-1
v_gene: TRBV7-9
abundance: .
d_gene: .
CDR3aa: CASSLGPPRNTEAFF
CDR3nt: TGTGCCAGCAGCCTAGGGCCACCCCGGAACACTGAAGCTTTCTTT

j_gene: TRBJ1-2
v_gene: TRBV7-2
abundance: .
d_gene: .
CDR3aa: CASSLAGQNYGYTF
CDR3nt: TGTGCCAGCAGCTTAGCTGGACAGAACTATGGCTACACCTTC

j_gene: TRBJ1-2
v_gene: TRBV25-1
abundance: few
d_gene: .
CDR3aa: CASSESRDIGGYTF
CDR3nt: TGTGCCAGCAGTGAATCCCGCGACATCGGCGGCTACACCTTC

j_gene: TRBJ1-4
v_gene: TRBV5-1
abundance: .
d_gene: TRBD1
CDR3aa: CASSFAGGNEKLFF
CDR3nt: TGCGCCAGCAGCTTTGCAGGGGGAAATGAAAAACTGTTTTTT

j_gene: TRBJ2-5
v_gene: TRBV10-1
abundance: .
d_gene: .
CDR3aa: CASSESGPPGETQYF
CDR3nt: TGCGCCAGCAGTGAGAGCGGGCCCCCAGGGGAGACCCAGTACTTC

j_gene: TRBJ1-4
v_gene: TRBV15
abundance: .
d_gene: TRBD1
CDR3aa: CATSGLTGSNEKLFF
CDR3nt: TGTGCCACCAGCGGTTTGACAGGGTCTAATGAAAAACTGTTTTTT

j_gene: TRBJ1-2
v_gene: TRBV30
abundance: .
d_gene: .
CDR3aa: CAWISGEYGYTF
CDR3nt: TGTGCCTGGATATCAGGGGAGTATGGCTACACCTTC

j_gene: TRBJ2-7
v_gene: TRBV4-1
abundance: .
d_gene: TRBD2
CDR3aa: CASSQGGGDRDYEQYF
CDR3nt: TGCGCCAGCAGCCAAGGGGGAGGGGACCGGGACTACGAGCAGTACTTC

j_gene: TRBJ2-3
v_gene: TRBV6-5
abundance: .
d_gene: TRBD2
CDR3aa: CASSYSRPSGSDTQYF
CDR3nt: TGTGCCAGCAGTTACTCGAGGCCTAGCGGGAGTGATACGCAGTATTTT

j_gene: TRBJ1-5
v_gene: TRBV4-1
abundance: few
d_gene: TRBD1
CDR3aa: CASSLQGTMAKEQPQHF
CDR3nt: TGCGCCAGCAGCTTACAGGGGACGATGGCAAAGGAGCAGCCCCAGCATTTT

j_gene: TRBJ1-4
v_gene: TRBV2
abundance: few
d_gene: .
CDR3aa: CASSGVGGATNEKLFF
CDR3nt: TGTGCCAGCAGTGGTGTGGGGGGTGCAACTAATGAAAAACTGTTTTTT

j_gene: TRBJ2-1
v_gene: TRBV29-1
abundance: .
d_gene: TRBD1
CDR3aa: CSSLGQGAGEQFF
CDR3nt: TGCAGCTCCCTGGGACAGGGGGCTGGGGAGCAGTTCTTC

j_gene: TRBJ1-2
v_gene: TRBV30
abundance: .
d_gene: .
CDR3aa: CAWSYPAYGYTF
CDR3nt: TGTGCCTGGAGCTACCCCGCCTATGGCTACACCTTC

j_gene: TRBJ2-3
v_gene: TRBV18
abundance: few
d_gene: .
CDR3aa: CASSPPQGQSDTQYF
CDR3nt: TGTGCCAGCTCACCACCCCAGGGACAATCAGATACGCAGTATTTT

j_gene: TRBJ2-2
v_gene: TRBV4-2
abundance: .
d_gene: TRBD2
CDR3aa: CASRDPGLAETTGELFF
CDR3nt: TGTGCCAGCAGGGATCCGGGACTAGCGGAGACCACCGGGGAGCTGTTTTTT

j_gene: TRBJ1-2
v_gene: TRBV15
abundance: .
d_gene: TRBD1
CDR3aa: CATSRSPTGSLDYTF
CDR3nt: TGTGCCACCAGCAGATCACCGACAGGGAGTCTGGACTACACCTTC

j_gene: TRBJ2-7
v_gene: TRBV9
abundance: .
d_gene: .
CDR3aa: CASSVGSNTLSYEQYF
CDR3nt: TGTGCCAGCAGCGTAGGGAGTAATACCCTCTCCTACGAGCAGTACTTC

j_gene: TRBJ1-2
v_gene: TRBV28
abundance: .
d_gene: TRBD1
CDR3aa: CASSIPTGGNYGYTF
CDR3nt: TGTGCCAGCAGTATCCCGACAGGGGGCAACTATGGCTACACCTTC

j_gene: TRBJ1-1
v_gene: TRBV7-9
abundance: few
d_gene: .
CDR3aa: CASSLRQANTEAFF
CDR3nt: TGTGCCAGCAGCTTACGCCAGGCGAACACTGAAGCTTTCTTT

j_gene: TRBJ2-7
v_gene: TRBV5-5
abundance: few
d_gene: .
CDR3aa: CASILGQGIYEQYF
CDR3nt: TGTGCCAGCATCCTGGGCCAGGGAATCTACGAGCAGTACTTC

j_gene: TRBJ2-5
v_gene: TRBV19
abundance: .
d_gene: .
CDR3aa: CASSPAGLGQETQYF
CDR3nt: TGTGCCAGTAGTCCGGCAGGGCTCGGACAAGAGACCCAGTACTTC